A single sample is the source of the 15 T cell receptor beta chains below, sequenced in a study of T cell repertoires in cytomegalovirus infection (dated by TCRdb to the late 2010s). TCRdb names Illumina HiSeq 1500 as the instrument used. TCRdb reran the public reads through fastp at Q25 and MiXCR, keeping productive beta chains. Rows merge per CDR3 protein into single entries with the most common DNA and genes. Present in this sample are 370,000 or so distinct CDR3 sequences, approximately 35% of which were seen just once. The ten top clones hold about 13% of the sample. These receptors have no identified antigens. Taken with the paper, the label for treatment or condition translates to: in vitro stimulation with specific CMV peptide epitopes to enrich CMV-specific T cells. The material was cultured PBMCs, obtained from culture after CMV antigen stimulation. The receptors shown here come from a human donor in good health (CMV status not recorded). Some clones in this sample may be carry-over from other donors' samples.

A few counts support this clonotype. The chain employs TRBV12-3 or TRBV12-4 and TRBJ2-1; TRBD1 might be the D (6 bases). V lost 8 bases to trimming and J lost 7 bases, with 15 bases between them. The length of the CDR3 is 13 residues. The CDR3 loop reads CASHREFTNEQFF. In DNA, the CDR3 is TGTGCCAGCCACAGGGAGTTTACTAATGAGCAGTTCTTC.

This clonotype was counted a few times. The CDR3 region has the DNA TGTGCCAGCAGTTTATCAGGGCCTGGGGCCAACGTCCTGACTTTC. Its protein product is CASSLSGPGANVLTF. The genes are TRBV28 and TRBJ2-6; D may be TRBD1 (5 bases). CDR1 and CDR2 (germline): MDHEN, SYDVKM. V was pared by 1 base and J by 2 bases, with 6 bases between. The CDR3 has 15 amino acids.

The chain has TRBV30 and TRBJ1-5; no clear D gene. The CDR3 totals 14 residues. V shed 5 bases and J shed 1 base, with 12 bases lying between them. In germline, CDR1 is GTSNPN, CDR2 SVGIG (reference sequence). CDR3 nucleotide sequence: TGTGCCTGGTCCGGGATCGACAGCAATCAGCCCCAGCATTTT. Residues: CAWSGIDSNQPQHF.

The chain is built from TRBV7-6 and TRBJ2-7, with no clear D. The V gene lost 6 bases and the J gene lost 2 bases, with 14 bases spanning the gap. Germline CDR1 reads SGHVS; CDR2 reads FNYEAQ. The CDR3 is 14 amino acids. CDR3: CASSLRAGPYEQYF. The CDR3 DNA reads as TGTGCCAGCAGTTTAAGGGCAGGCCCCTACGAGCAGTACTTC.

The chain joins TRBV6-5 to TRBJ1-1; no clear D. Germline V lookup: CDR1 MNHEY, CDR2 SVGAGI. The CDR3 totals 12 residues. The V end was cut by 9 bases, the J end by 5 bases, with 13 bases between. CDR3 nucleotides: TGTGCCAGTTGGGTACGACGGACTGAAGCTTTCTTT. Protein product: CASWVRRTEAFF.

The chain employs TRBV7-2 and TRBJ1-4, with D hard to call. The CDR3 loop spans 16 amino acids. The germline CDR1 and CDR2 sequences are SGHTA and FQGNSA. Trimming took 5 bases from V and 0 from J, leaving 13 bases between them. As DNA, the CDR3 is TGTGCCAGCAGCGGGTCATTCAGCTCAACTAATGAAAAACTGTTTTTT. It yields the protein CASSGSFSSTNEKLFF.

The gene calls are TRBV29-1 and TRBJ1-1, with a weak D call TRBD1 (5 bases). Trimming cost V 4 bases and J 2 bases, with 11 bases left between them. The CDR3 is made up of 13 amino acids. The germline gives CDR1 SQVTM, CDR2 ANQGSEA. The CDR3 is CSVGEGVNTEAFF. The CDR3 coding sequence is TGCAGCGTTGGGGAAGGGGTAAACACTGAAGCTTTCTTT.

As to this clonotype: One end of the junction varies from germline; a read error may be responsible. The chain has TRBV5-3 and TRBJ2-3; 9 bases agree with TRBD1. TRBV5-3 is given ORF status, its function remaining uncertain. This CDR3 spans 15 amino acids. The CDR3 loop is CASSLGQGWTDTQYF. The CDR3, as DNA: TGTGCCAGCAGCTTGGGACAGGGATGGACAGATACGCAGTATTTT.

The CDR3 protein is CASSPAGYGELFF. The CDR3, as DNA: TGTGCCAGCAGTCCGGCAGGGTACGGGGAGCTGTTTTTT. The chain links TRBV6-6 to TRBJ2-2; tentatively, D is TRBD1 (5 bases). Germline lookup yields CDR1 MNHNY and CDR2 SVGAGI (reference sequence). V was trimmed by 5 bases and J by 7 bases, leaving 11 bases between them. CDR3 length equals 13 residues.

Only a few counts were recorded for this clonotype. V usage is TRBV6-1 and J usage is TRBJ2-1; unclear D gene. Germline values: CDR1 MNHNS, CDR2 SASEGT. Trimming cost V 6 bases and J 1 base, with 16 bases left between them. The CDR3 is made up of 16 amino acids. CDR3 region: CASSPLGTWSYNEQFF. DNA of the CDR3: TGTGCCAGCAGCCCTCTAGGAACCTGGTCCTACAATGAGCAGTTCTTC.

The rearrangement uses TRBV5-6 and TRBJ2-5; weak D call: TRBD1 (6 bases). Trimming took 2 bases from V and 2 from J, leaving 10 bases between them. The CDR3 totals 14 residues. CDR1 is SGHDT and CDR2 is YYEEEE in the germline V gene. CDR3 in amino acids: CASSFGTPQETQYF. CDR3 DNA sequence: TGTGCCAGCAGCTTTGGGACACCACAAGAGACCCAGTACTTC.

Here the CDR3 DNA reads TGTGCCAGCAGCTTAGGGCTACGTGAGCAGTTCTTC. Its translation is CASSLGLREQFF. V and J are TRBV7-2 and TRBJ2-1; D call uncertain. The V end was cut by 1 base, the J end by 9 bases, with 7 bases between. CDR1 and CDR2 (germline): SGHTA, FQGNSA. The CDR3 contains 12 residues.

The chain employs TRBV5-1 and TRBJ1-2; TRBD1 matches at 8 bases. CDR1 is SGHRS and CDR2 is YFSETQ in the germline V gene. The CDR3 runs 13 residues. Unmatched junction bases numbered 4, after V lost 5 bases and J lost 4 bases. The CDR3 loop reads CASSPDRAYGYTF. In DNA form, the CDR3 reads TGCGCCAGCAGTCCGGACAGGGCCTATGGCTACACCTTC.

CDR3 nucleotides: TGCGCCAGCAGCTTGAAGGCACGGGACACATACTCCTACGAGCAGTACGTC. Translated: CASSLKARDTYSYEQYV. V is TRBV5-1 and J is TRBJ2-7; the D gene is possibly TRBD1 (6 bases). Germline V lookup: CDR1 SGHRS, CDR2 YFSETQ. The V gene lost 1 base and the J gene lost 0 bases, with 17 bases spanning the gap. There are 17 residues in the CDR3.

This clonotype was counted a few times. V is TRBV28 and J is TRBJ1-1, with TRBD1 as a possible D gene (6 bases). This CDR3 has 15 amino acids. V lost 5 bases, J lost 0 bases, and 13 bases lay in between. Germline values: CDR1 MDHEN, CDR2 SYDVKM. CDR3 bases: TGTGCCAGCAGTCCAACACAGGGCATGAACACTGAAGCTTTCTTT. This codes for CASSPTQGMNTEAFF. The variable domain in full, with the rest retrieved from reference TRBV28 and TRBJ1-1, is DVKVTQSSRYLVKRTGEKVFLECVQDMDHENMFWYRQDPGLGLRLIYFSYDVKMKEKGDIPEGYSVSREKKERFSLILESASTNQTSMYLCASSPTQGMNTEAFFGQGTRLTVV.